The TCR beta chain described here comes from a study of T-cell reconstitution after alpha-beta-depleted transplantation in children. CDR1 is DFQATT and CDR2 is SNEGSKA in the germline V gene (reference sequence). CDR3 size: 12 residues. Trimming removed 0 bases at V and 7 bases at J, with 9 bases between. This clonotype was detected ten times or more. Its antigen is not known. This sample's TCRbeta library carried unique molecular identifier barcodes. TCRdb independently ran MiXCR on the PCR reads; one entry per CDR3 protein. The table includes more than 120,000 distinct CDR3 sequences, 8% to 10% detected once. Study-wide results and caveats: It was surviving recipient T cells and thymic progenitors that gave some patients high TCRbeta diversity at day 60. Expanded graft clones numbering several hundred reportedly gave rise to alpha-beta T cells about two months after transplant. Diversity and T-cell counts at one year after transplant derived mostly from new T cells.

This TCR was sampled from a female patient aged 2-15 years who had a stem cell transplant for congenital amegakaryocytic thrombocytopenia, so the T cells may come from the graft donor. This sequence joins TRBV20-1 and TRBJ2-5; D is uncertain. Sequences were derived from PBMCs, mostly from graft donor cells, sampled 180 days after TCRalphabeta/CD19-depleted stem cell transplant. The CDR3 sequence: CSAREGAGTQYF. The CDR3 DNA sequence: TGCAGTGCTAGAGAGGGCGCAGGGACCCAGTACTTC.